Presented here are 10 T cell receptor beta chains from one specimen sequenced in a study of blood T cells in healthy people across ages. A second PCR of 7 to 11 cycles used a sample-barcoded 5' primer and a J-beta primer mix. TCRdb re-derived calls from the 5' RACE reads in MiXCR, one entry per CDR3 protein. The top ten hold 20% to 25% of the sample, which has around 940,000 distinct CDR3 sequences, roughly 47% seen once. Sequences were obtained from blood. These receptors all stem from a woman aged 55-69 years in good health.

This chain joins TRBV20-1 and TRBJ1-2; D is unresolved. CDR3 length: 11 residues. Germline CDR1 is DFQATT and CDR2 is SNEGSKA (reference sequence). Trimming removed 5 bases at V and 2 bases at J, with 6 bases between. For the CDR3, the DNA is TGCAGTGCTCTAGGAAACTATGGCTACACCTTC. Translated: CSALGNYGYTF.

This clonotype has more than one count but fewer than ten. The rearrangement links TRBV6-5 to TRBJ2-3, with D possibly matching TRBD1 (6 bases). V was cut by 2 bases and J by 0 bases, with 9 bases left in between. The germline CDR1 and CDR2 sequences are MNHEY and SVGAGI. This CDR3 comprises 15 residues. CDR3 nucleotides: TGTGCCAGCAGTTACGAAGGACAGAGCACAGATACGCAGTATTTT. It is translated as CASSYEGQSTDTQYF.

This sequence joins TRBV28 and TRBJ2-7; D not resolved. Trimming left V 3 bases short and J 2 bases short, with 8 bases between. Germline loops: CDR1 MDHEN, CDR2 SYDVKM. The length of the CDR3 is 13 residues. The DNA for the CDR3 is TGTGCCAGCAGTTTTAGCAGCGCCTACGAGCAGTACTTC. This sequence encodes CASSFSSAYEQYF.

The V and J genes are TRBV3-1 and TRBJ1-1, with 8 bases that match TRBD1. The CDR3 covers 16 residues. V was pared by 4 bases and J by 0 bases, with 7 bases of the junction left unmatched. Germline-derived CDR1 and CDR2 are LGHDT and YNNKEL (reference sequence). CDR3 nucleotides: TGTGCCAGCAGCCCCCGGAGGGGACAGGTGAACACTGAAGCTTTCTTT. It is translated as CASSPRRGQVNTEAFF.

This clonotype was seen a handful of times. The V call is TRBV28, the J call TRBJ1-2; D remains ambiguous. Trimming removed 9 bases at V and 7 bases at J, with 18 bases between. The CDR3 has 13 amino acids. Germline CDR1 and CDR2: MDHEN and SYDVKM. The CDR3 DNA reads TGTGCCAGTTCAAGGACTGGGGTCTCTGGCTACACCTTC. This sequence encodes CASSRTGVSGYTF.

The chain joins TRBV6-5 to TRBJ2-3; 10 bases are a match to TRBD2. This CDR3 spans 19 amino acids. J was trimmed by 0 bases and V by 0 bases; bases with no gene match: 9. Germline V gene lookup returns CDR1 MNHEY and CDR2 SVGAGI. CDR3: CASSYSASGSVHSTDTQYF. The CDR3 bases are TGTGCCAGCAGTTACTCGGCTAGCGGGAGCGTACATAGCACAGATACGCAGTATTTT.

J is TRBJ2-7 and V is TRBV4-2; 7 bases are shared with TRBD1. V was clipped by 2 bases and J by 2 bases; unmatched bases: 9. Germline V gene lookup returns CDR1 LGHNA and CDR2 YNFKEQ. This CDR3 spans 16 amino acids. The CDR3 DNA reads as TGTGCCAGCAGCCAACCGGACCGGGACAGAACCTACGAGCAGTACTTC. Amino acid sequence: CASSQPDRDRTYEQYF.

This clonotype turned up a few times. This CDR3 reads CASLLNRGYEQYF. CDR3 nucleotides: TGTGCTTCGCTCCTGAACCGAGGCTACGAGCAGTACTTC. The V gene is TRBV6-6, the J gene TRBJ2-7, with unresolved D. This CDR3 comprises 13 residues. Germline lookup yields CDR1 MNHNY and CDR2 SVGAGI (reference sequence).

The CDR3 bases are TGTGCCAGCAGCGGGGGACAGGGGGCCCGCTACGAGCAGTACTTC. Translating it yields CASSGGQGARYEQYF. The chain employs TRBV7-2 and TRBJ2-7; 12 bases match TRBD1. Germline CDR1 is SGHTA and CDR2 is FQGNSA. J gave up 3 bases and V 5 bases, and 5 bases lay outside the gene matches. The CDR3 runs to 15 residues.

This chain links TRBV27 with TRBJ2-7; 8 positions agree with TRBD2. This CDR3 is 14 amino acids long. V lost 4 bases, J lost 3 bases, and 5 bases stayed unmatched. Germline loops: CDR1 MNHEY, CDR2 SMNVEV (reference sequence). The CDR3 loop reads CASSCKREFYEQYF. DNA of the CDR3: TGTGCCAGCAGTTGCAAGCGGGAGTTCTACGAGCAGTACTTC.